Here is one T cell receptor beta chain with its context. Its target is unknown. The CDR3 consists of 13 residues. The V end lost 5 bases, the J end lost 4 bases, and 12 bases lay between the germline ends. The germline V gene has CDR1 MNHEY and CDR2 SVGAGI. These data are taken from a study of glioma-infiltrating T cells after dendritic cell vaccination. Overall study context: Autologous tumor lysate-pulsed dendritic cell vaccination was given between the early 2000s and the early 2010s. Autologous tumor lysate was loaded overnight onto monocyte-derived dendritic cells grown seven days with IL-4 and GM-CSF. The study, taken as a whole, reports: Few patients contributed both blood and tumor specimens.

The time point denotes: after dendritic cell vaccination, including at tumor progression/relapse. Patients had residual fresh-frozen tumor tissue and more than two years of survival data. Profiled with immunoSEQ multiplex PCR; TCRdb holds only in-frame clones, not every one. The data hold tens of thousands of clones, with about 85% observed a single time. The chain is built from TRBV6-5 and TRBJ2-7; possibly TRBD2 for D (5 bases). The specimen was blood, collected after dendritic cell vaccination. The sequence was collected from a human donor with glioblastoma. The CDR3 loop reads CASSRDSPYEQYF. The CDR3 nucleotides read TGTGCCAGCAGTCGGGATTCCCCATACGAGCAGTACTTC.